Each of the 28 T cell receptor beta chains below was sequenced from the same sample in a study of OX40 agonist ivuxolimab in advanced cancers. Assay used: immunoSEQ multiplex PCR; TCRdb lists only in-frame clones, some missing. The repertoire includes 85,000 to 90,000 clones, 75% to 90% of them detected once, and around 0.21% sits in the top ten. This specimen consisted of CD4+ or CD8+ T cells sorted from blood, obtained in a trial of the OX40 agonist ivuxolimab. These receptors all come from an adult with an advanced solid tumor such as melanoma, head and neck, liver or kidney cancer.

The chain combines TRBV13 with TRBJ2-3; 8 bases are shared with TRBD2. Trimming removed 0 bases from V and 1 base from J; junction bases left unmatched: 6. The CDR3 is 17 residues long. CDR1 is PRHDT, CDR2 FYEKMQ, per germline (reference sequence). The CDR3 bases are TGTGCCAGCAGCTTAGGCTCAGGACTAGCCCGCACAGATACGCAGTATTTT. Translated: CASSLGSGLARTDTQYF.

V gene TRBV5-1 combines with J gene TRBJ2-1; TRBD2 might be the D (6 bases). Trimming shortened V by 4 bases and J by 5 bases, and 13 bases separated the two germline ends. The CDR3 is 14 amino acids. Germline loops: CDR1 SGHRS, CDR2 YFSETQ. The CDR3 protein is CASSQTSSNNEQFF. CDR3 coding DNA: TGCGCCAGCAGCCAAACTAGCTCGAACAATGAGCAGTTCTTC.

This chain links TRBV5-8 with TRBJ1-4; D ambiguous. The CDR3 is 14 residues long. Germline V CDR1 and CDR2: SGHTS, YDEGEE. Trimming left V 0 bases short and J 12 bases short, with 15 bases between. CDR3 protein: CASSLALAARELFF. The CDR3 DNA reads TGTGCCAGCAGCTTGGCCCTTGCGGCACGTGAACTGTTTTTT.

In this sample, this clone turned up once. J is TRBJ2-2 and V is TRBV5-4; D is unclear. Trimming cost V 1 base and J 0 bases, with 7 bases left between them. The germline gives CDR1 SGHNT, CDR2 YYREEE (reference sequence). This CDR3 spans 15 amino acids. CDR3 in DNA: TGTGCCAGCAGCTTGTTACTTCCGAACACCGGGGAGCTGTTTTTT. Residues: CASSLLLPNTGELFF.

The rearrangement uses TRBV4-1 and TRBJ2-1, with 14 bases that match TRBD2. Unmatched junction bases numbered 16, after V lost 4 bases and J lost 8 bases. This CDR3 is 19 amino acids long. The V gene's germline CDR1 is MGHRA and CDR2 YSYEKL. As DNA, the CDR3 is TGCGCCAGCAGCCGCTACTTCCCGTCGACTAGCGGGGGGGCCCATGAGCAGTTCTTC. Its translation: CASSRYFPSTSGGAHEQFF.

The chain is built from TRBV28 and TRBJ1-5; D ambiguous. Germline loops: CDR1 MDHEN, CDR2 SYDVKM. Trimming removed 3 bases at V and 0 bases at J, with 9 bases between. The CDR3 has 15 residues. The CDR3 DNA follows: TGTGCCAGCAGTTTGCGTATTTATAGCAATCAGCCCCAGCATTTT. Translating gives CASSLRIYSNQPQHF.

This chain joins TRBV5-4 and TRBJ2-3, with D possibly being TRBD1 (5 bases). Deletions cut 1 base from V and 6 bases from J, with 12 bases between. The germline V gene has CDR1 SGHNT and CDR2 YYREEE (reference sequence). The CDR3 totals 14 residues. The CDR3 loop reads CASSLQWGSDTQYF. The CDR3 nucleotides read TGTGCCAGCAGCTTGCAGTGGGGCTCGGATACGCAGTATTTT.

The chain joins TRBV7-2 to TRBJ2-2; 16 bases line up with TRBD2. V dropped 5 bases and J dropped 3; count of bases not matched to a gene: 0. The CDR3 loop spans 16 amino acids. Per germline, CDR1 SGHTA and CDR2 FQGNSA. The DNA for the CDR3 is TGTGCCAGCAGCGGGACTAGCGGGAGGGACACCGGGGAGCTGTTTTTT. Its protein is CASSGTSGRDTGELFF. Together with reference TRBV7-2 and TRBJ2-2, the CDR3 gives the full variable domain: GAGVSQSPSNKVTEKGKDVELRCDPISGHTALYWYRQSLGQGLEFLIYFQGNSAPDKSGLPSDRFSAERTGGSVSTLTIQRTQQEDSAVYLCASSGTSGRDTGELFFGEGSRLTVL.

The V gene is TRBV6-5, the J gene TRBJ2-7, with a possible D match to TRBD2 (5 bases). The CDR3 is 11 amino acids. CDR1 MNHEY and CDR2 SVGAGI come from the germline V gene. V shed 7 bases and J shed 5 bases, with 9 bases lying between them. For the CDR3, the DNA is TGTGCCAGCATCGCGGGTCACGAGCAGTACTTC. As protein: CASIAGHEQYF.

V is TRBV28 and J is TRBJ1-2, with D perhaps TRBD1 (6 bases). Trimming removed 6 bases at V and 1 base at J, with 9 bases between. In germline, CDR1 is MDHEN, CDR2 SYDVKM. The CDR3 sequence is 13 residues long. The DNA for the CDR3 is TGTGCCAGCAGCAGACAGGTTAACTATGGCTACACCTTC. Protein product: CASSRQVNYGYTF.

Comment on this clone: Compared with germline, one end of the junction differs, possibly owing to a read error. The DNA for the CDR3 is TGTGCCACCAGTTCCGGGGCCGGGGGGACTGAAGCTTTCTTT. It encodes CATSSGAGGTEAFF. The chain couples TRBV10-3 to TRBJ1-1; a weak D match, TRBD1 (5 bases). CDR1 is ENHRY and CDR2 is SYGVKD in the germline V gene. The CDR3 covers 14 residues.

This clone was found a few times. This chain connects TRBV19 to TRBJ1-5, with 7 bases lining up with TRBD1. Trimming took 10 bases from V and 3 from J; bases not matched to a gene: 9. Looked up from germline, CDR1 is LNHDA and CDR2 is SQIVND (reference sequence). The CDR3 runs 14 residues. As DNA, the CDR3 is TGTGCCACCGCCCGGACAGGAGACAATCAGCCCCAGCATTTT. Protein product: CATARTGDNQPQHF.

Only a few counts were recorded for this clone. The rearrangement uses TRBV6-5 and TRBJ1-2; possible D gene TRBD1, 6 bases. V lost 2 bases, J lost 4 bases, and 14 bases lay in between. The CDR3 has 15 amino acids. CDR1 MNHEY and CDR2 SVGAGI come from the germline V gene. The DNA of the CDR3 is TGTGCCAGCAGTTACGACGGGACACTAACCTATGGCTACACCTTC. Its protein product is CASSYDGTLTYGYTF.

In DNA form, the CDR3 reads TGTGCCAGCAGCTTGTCCATCGGTGGGCGGGGCGCCTACAATGAGCAGTTCTTC. It specifies CASSLSIGGRGAYNEQFF. The chain carries TRBV5-4 and TRBJ2-1; the D gene is possibly TRBD2 (6 bases). Trimming removed 1 base from V and 2 bases from J, with 19 bases in between. The CDR3 length is 18 residues. Germline CDR1 is SGHNT and CDR2 is YYREEE (reference sequence).

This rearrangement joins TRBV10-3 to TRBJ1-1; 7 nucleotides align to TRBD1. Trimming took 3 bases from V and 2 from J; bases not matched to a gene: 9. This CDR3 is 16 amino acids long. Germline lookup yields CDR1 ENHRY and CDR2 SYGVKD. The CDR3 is CAISDETGPVNTEAFF. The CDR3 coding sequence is TGTGCCATCAGTGATGAGACAGGGCCGGTAAACACTGAAGCTTTCTTT.

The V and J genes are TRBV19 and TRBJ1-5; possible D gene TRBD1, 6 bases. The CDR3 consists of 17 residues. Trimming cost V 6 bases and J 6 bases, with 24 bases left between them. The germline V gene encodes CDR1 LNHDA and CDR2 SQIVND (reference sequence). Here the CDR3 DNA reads TGTGCCAGTAGAACTCACAGGGTGAGTGATAGAGGTCAGCCCCAGCATTTT. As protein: CASRTHRVSDRGQPQHF.

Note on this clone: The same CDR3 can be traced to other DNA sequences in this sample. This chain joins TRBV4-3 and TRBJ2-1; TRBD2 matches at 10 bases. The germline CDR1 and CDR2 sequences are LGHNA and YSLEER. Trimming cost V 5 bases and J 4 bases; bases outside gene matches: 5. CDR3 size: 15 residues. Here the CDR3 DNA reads TGCGCCAGCAGCTACGGACTAGCGGTTTACAATGAGCAGTTCTTC. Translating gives CASSYGLAVYNEQFF.

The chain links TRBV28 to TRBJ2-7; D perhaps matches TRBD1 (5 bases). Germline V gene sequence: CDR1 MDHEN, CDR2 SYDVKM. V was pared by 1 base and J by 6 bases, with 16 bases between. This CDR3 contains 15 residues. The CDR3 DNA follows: TGTGCCAGCAGTTTATTCCCCCGCCAAGGGGCCGAGCAGTACGTC. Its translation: CASSLFPRQGAEQYV.

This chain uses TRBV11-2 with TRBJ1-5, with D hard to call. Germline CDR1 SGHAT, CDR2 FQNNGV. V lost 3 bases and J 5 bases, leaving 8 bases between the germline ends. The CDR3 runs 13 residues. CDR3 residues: CASSLTVDQPQHF. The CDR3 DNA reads TGTGCCAGCAGCTTGACGGTAGATCAGCCCCAGCATTTT.

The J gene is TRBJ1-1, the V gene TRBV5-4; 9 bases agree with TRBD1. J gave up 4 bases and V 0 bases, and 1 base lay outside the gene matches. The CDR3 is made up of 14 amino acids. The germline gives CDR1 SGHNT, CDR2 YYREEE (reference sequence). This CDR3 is CASSLGTGATEAFF. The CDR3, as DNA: TGTGCCAGCAGCTTGGGGACAGGGGCCACTGAAGCTTTCTTT.

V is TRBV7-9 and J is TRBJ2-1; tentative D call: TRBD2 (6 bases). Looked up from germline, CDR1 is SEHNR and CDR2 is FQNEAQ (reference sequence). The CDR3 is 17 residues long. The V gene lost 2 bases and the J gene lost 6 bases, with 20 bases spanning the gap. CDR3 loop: CASSLFFGGSPSNEQFF. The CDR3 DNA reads TGTGCCAGCAGCTTATTCTTCGGAGGGAGTCCATCCAATGAGCAGTTCTTC.

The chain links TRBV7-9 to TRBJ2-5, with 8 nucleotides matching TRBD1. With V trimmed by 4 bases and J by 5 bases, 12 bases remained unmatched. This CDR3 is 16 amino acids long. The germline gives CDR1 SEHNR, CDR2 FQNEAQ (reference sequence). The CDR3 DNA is TGTGCCAGCAGCTCCATAACCGGACAGGGTCGGGAGACCCAGTACTTC. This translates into CASSSITGQGRETQYF.

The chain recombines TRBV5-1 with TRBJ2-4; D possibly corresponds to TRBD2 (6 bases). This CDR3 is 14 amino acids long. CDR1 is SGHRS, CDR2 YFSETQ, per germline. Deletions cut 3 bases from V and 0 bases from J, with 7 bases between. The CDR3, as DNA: TGCGCCAGCAGCTGGGACTCAGCCAAAAACATTCAGTACTTC. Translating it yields CASSWDSAKNIQYF.

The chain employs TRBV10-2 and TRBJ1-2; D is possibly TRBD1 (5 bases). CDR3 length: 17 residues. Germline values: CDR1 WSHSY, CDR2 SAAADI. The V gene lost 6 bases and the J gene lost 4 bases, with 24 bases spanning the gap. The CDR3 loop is CASSPHKPTGTSYGYTF. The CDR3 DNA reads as TGCGCCAGCAGCCCACACAAGCCGACGGGGACCAGCTATGGCTACACCTTC.

The CDR3 region is CVTLASGIYNEQFF. CDR3 DNA: TGTGTAACTCTGGCTAGCGGGATTTACAATGAGCAGTTCTTC. The chain links TRBV28 to TRBJ2-1; TRBD2 matches 9 bases. CDR1 and CDR2 from the germline V gene are MDHEN and SYDVKM. This CDR3 comprises 14 residues.

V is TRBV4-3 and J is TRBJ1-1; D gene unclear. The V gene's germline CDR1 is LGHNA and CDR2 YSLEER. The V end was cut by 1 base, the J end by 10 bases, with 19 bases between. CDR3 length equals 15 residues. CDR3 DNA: TGCGCCAGCAGCCAAGTTACGGATCCTCAGGTCGGAGCTTTCTTT. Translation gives CASSQVTDPQVGAFF.

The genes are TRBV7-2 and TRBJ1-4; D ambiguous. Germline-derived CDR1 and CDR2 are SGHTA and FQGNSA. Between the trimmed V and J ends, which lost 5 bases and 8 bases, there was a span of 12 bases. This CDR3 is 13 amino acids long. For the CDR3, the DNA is TGTGCCAGCAGCCGTAATTATTACGAAAAACTGTTTTTT. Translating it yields CASSRNYYEKLFF.

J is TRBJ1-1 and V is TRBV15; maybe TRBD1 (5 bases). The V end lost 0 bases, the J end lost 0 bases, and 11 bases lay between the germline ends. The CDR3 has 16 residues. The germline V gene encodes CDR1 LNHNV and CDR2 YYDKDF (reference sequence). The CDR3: CATSRDAGGVNTEAFF. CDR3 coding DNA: TGTGCCACCAGCAGAGATGCGGGGGGGGTGAACACTGAAGCTTTCTTT.